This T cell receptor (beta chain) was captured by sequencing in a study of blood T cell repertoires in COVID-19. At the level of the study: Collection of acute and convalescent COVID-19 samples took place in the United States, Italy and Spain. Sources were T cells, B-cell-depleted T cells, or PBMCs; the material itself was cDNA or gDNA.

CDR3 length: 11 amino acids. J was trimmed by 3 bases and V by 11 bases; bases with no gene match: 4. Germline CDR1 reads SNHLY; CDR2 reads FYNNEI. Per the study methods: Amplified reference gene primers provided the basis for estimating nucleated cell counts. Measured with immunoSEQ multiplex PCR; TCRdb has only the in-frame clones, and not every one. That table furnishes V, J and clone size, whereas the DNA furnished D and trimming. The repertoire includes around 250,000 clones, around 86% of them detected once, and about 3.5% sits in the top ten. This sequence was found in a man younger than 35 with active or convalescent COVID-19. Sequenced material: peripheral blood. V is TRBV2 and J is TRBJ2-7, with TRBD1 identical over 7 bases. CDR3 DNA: TGTGCCGTCGGGACAGACTACGAGCAGTACTTC. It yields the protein CAVGTDYEQYF.